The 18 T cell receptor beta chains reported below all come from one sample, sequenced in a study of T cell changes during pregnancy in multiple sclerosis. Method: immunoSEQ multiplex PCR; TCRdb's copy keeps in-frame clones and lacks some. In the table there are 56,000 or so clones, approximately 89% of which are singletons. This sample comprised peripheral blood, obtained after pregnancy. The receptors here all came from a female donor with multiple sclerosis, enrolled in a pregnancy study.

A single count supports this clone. The CDR3 region is CASSFNGGTDTQYF. DNA of the CDR3: TGCGCCAGCAGCTTCAACGGGGGAACAGATACGCAGTATTTT. The chain couples TRBV5-1 to TRBJ2-3; D is perhaps TRBD2 (6 bases). Germline CDR1 reads SGHRS; CDR2 reads YFSETQ. V dropped 2 bases and J dropped 3 bases, with 10 bases sitting between them. This CDR3 comprises 14 residues.

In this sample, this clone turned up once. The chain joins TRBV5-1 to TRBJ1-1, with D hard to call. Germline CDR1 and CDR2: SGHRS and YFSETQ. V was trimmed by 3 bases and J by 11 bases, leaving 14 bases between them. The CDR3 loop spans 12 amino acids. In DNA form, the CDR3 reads TGCGCCAGCAGCTCCGACGCGGTTCGGGCTTTCTTT. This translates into CASSSDAVRAFF.

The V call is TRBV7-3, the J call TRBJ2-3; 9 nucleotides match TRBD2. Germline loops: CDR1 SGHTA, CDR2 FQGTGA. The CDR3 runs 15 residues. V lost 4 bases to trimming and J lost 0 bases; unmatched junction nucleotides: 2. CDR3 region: CASSWTSVSTDTQYF. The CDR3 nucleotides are TGTGCCAGCAGCTGGACTAGCGTAAGCACAGATACGCAGTATTTT.

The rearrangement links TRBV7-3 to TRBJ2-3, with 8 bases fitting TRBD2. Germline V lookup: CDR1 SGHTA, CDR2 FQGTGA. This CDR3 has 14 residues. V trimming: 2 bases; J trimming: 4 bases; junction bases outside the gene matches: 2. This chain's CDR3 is CASSLSLAADTQYF. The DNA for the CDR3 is TGTGCCAGCAGCTTATCACTAGCGGCAGATACGCAGTATTTT.

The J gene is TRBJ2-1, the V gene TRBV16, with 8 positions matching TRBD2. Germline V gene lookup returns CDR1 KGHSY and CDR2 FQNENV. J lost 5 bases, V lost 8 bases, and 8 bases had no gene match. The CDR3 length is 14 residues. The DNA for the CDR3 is TGTGCCAGCTTTACGGGGGGGCCCAACAATGAGCAGTTCTTC. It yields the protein CASFTGGPNNEQFF.

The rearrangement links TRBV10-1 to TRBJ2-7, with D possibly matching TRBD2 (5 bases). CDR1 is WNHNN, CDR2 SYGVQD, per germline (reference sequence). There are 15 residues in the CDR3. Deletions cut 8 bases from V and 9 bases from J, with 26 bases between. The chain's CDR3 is CASEFVETGVKVQYF. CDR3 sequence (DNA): TGCGCCAGCGAGTTCGTTGAGACCGGGGTGAAAGTGCAGTACTTC.

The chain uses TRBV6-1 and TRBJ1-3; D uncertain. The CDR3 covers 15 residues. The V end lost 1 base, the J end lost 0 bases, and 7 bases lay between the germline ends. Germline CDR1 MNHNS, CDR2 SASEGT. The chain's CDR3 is CASSEGPSSGNTIYF. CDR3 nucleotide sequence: TGTGCCAGCAGTGAAGGCCCGAGCTCTGGAAACACCATATATTTT.

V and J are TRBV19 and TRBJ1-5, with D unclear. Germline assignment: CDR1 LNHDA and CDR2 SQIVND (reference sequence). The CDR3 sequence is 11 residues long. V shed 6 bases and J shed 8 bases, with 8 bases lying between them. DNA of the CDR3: TGTGCCAGTAGCCCCGTTGAGCCCCAGCATTTT. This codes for CASSPVEPQHF.

The CDR3 is CASSAGLAGGRDTQYF. The CDR3 bases are TGTGCCAGCAGCGCTGGACTAGCGGGGGGCCGCGATACGCAGTATTTT. J is TRBJ2-3 and V is TRBV5-4; TRBD2 agrees at 14 bases. With 4 bases clipped from V and 6 bases from J, the junction kept 7 bases outside the gene matches. Germline CDR1 SGHNT, CDR2 YYREEE (reference sequence). This CDR3 comprises 16 residues.

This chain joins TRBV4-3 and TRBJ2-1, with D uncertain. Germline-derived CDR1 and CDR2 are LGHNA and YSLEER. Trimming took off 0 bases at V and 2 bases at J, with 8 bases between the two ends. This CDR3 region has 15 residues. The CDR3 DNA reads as TGCGCCAGCAGCCAAGAACTCCCCCCCTACAATGAGCAGTTCTTC. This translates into CASSQELPPYNEQFF.

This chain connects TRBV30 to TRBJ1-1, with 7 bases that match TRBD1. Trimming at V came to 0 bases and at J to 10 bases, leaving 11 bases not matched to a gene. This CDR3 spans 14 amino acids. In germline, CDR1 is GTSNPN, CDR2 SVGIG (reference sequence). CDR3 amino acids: CAWSVNYRGEGAFF. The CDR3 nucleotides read TGTGCCTGGAGTGTAAACTACAGGGGAGAGGGAGCTTTCTTT.

In DNA form, the CDR3 reads TGTGCCAGCAGCCCCGGCAGGGGGGTCACCGGGGAGCTGTTTTTT. It encodes CASSPGRGVTGELFF. The chain recombines TRBV27 with TRBJ2-2; D may be TRBD1 (7 bases). The V end was cut by 6 bases, the J end by 4 bases, with 15 bases between. The CDR3 runs to 15 residues. Germline V gene sequence: CDR1 MNHEY, CDR2 SMNVEV (reference sequence).

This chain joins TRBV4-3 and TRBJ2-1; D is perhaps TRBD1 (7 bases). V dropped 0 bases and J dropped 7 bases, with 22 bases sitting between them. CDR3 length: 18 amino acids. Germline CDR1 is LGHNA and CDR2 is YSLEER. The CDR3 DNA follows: TGCGCCAGCAGCCAAGATGATCTCGCAGGGGGGCGATGGAATGAGCAGTTCTTC. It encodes CASSQDDLAGGRWNEQFF.

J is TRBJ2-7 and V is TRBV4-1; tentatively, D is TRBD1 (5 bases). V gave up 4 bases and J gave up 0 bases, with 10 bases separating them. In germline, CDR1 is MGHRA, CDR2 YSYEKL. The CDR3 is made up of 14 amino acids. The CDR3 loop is CASSRLTDSYEQYF. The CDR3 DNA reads TGCGCCAGCAGCCGCTTGACAGACTCCTACGAGCAGTACTTC.

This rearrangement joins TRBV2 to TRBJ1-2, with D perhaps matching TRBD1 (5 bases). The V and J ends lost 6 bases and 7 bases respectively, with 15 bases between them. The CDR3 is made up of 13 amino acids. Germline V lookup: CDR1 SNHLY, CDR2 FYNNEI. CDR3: CASSGGPISGYTF. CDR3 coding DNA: TGTGCCAGCAGCGGGGGACCGATCTCTGGCTACACCTTC.

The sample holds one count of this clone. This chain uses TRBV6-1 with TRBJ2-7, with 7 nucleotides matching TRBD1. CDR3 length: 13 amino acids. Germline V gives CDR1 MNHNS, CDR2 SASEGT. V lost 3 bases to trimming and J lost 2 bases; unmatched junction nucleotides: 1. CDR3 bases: TGTGCCAGCAGTGAGAGGGGGCCCTACGAGCAGTACTTC. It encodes CASSERGPYEQYF.

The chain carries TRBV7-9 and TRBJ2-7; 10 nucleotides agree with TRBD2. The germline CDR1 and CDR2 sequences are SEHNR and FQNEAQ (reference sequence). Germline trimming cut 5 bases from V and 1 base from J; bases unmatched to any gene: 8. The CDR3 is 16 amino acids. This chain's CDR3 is CASSHPSGGASYEQYF. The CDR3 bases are TGTGCCAGCAGCCACCCAAGCGGGGGGGCTTCCTACGAGCAGTACTTC.

For the CDR3, the DNA is TGTGCCAGCAGCCCGGAGGGGGGGAGGGTGTTTTTT. Amino acid sequence: CASSPEGGRVFF. The chain links TRBV6-5 to TRBJ1-4, with TRBD1 as a possible D gene (6 bases). This CDR3 comprises 12 residues. Trimming left V 6 bases short and J 15 bases short, with 17 bases between. CDR1 and CDR2 (germline): MNHEY, SVGAGI.